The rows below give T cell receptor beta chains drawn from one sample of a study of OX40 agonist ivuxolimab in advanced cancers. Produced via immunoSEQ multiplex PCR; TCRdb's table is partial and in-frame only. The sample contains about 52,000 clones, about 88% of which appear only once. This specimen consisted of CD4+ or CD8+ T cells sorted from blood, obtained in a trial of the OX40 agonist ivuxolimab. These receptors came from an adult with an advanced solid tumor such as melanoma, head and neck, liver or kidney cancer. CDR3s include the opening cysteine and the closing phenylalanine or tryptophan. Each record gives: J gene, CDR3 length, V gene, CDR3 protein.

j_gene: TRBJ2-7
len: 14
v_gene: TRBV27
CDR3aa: CASSLVPGSYEQYF

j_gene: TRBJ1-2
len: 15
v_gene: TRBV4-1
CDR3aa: CASSQGKRGAYGYTF

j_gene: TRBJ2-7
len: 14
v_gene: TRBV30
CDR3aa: CAWSYFTGAYEQYF

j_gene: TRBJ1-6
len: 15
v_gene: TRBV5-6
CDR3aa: CASSVLGEGGSPLHF

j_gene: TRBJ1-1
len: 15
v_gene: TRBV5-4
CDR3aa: CASSFGEKLGSEAFF

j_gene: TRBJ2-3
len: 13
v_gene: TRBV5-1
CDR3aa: CASSPGTVDTQYF

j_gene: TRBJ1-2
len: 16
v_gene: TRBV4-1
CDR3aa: CASSLDRVQYDYGYTF

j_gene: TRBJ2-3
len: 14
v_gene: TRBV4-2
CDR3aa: CASSQGLAADTQYF

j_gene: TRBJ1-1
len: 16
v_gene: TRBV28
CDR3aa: CASSLPGTGQNTEAFF

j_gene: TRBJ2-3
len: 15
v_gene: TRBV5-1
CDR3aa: CASSFLAGGTDTQYF

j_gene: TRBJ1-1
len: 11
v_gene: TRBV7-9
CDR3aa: CASSFGGEAFF

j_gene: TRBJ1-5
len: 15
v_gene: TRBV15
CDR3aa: CATSSRGGSNQPQHF

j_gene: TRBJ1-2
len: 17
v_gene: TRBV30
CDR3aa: CAWTTPPGQLHWYGYTF

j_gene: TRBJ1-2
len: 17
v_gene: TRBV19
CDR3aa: CASSIDQGTGLAYGYTF

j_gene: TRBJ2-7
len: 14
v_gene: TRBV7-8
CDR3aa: CASRSGTSTYEQYF

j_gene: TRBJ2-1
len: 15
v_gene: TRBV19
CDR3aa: CASSIYRSSYNEQFF

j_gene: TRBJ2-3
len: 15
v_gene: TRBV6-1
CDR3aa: CASKGTSMSTDTQYF

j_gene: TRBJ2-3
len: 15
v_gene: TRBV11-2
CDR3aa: CASSHPTGGSDTQYF

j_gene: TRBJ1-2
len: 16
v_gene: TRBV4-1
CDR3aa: CASSQPAEGANYGYTF

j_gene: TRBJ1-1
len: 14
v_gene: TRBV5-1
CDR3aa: CASSLINSHTEAFF

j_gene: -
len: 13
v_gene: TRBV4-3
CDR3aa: CASSQGVGYEQYF

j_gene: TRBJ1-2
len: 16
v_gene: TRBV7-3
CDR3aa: CASSLGPQDANYGYTF

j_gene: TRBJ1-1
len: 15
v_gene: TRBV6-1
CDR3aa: CASSDLTGGADEAFF

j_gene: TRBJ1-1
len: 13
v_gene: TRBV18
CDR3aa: CASSRRGDTEAFF

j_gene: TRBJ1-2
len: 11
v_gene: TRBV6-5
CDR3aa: CATSDTHGYTF

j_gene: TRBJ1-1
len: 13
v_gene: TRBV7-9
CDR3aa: CASSAEGVTEAFF

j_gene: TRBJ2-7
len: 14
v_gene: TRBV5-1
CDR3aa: CASSFGTASYEQYF

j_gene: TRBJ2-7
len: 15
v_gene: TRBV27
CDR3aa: CASSFTGTGAYEQYF

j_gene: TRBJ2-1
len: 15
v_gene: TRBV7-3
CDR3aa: CASSITWGMHNEQFF

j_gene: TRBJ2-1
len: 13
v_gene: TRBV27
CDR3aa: CASSLSPFNEQFF

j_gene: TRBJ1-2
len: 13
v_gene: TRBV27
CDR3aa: CASSADRVGGYTF

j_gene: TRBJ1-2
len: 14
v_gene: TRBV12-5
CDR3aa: CASGSPGQGPGYTF

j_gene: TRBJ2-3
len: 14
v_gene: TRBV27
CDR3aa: CASSLSTYTDTQYF

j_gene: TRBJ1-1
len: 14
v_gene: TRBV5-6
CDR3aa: CASSLGDGNTEAFF

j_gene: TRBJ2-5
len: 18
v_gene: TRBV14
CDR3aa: CASSQGGGSDRLGETQYF

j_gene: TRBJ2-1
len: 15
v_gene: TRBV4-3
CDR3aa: CASSQVRGGLNEQFF

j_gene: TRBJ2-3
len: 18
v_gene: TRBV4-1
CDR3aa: CASSPIGASGGVTDTQYF

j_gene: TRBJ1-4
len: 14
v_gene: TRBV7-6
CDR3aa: CASSWGGRSEKLFF

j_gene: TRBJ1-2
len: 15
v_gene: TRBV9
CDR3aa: CASIPLPGQAATGAF

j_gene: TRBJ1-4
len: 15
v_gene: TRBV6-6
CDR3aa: CASSWNRATNEKLFF

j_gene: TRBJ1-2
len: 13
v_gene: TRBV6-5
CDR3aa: CASSYLDRDGYTF

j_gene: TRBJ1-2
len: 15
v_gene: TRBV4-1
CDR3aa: CASSHPGSSFYGYTF

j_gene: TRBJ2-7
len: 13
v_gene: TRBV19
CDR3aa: CASSGGQLYEQYF

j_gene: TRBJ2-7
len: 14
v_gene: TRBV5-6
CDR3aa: CASSLWEGADEQYF

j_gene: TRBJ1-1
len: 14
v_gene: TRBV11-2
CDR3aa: CASSLEGGPTEAFF

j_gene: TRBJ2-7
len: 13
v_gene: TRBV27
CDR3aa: CASSYGQSYEQYF

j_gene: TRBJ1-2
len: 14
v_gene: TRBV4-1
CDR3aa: CASSKRKGTYGYTF

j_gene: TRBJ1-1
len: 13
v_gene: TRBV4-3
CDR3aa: CASSQDRKAVAFF

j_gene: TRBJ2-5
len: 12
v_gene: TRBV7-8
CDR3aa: CASSPPGETQYF

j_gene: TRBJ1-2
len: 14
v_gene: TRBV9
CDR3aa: CASSGGGSLYGYTF

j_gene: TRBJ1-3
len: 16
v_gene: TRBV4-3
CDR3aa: CASSQGQGVIGNTIYF

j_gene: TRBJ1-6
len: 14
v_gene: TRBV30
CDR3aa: CAWSWTNPGSPLHF

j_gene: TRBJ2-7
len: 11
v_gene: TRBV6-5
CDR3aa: CASSYNNEQYF

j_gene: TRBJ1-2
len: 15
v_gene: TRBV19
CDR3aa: CASRGDGGPPESYTF

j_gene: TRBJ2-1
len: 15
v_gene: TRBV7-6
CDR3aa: CASSPAGGMYNEQFF

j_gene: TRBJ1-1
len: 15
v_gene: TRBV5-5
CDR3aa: CASSLRQGANTEAFF

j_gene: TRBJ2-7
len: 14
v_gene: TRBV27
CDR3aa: CASRLAGSSYEQYF